The 14 T cell receptor beta chains listed next were all sequenced from one sample in a study of cytotoxic CD8 clonotypes in ibrutinib-treated CLL (dated by TCRdb to about 2021). Libraries were made using the immunoSEQ multiplex PCR assay. The source is immuneACCESS, and TCRdb retained only in-frame sequences with V and J called. Part of the clones is not carried over; for the studies checked, unresolved V genes explain less than half of this, and the remainder is unexplained. The sample data list 40,000 or so clones, and roughly 70% of these were observed just once. The ten largest clones add up to roughly 9.1% of the sample. What the time point label conveys for this sample: progressive disease on ibrutinib. The input for sequencing was PBMCs, taken at disease progression, from a patient treated with ibrutinib. The receptor source for this set is a human donor with chronic lymphocytic leukemia.

This chain uses TRBV15 with TRBJ2-3; TRBD2 aligns across 7 bases. CDR3 length equals 16 residues. Germline values: CDR1 LNHNV, CDR2 YYDKDF (reference sequence). The V and J ends lost 0 bases and 2 bases, in that order; junction bases with no gene match: 5. CDR3 nucleotides: TGTGCCACCAGCAGAGATTCGGGACTATACACAGATACGCAGTATTTT. Translation gives CATSRDSGLYTDTQYF.

The rearrangement joins TRBV10-3 to TRBJ2-5; TRBD2 matches 14 bases. This CDR3 has 14 residues. The germline V gene encodes CDR1 ENHRY and CDR2 SYGVKD. Trimming at V came to 10 bases and at J to 4 bases, leaving 5 bases not matched to a gene. The CDR3 region is CATTGLAGAETQYF. CDR3 DNA sequence: TGTGCCACGACGGGACTAGCGGGAGCAGAGACCCAGTACTTC.

The chain is built from TRBV6-5 and TRBJ2-1; TRBD2 is a possible D gene (7 bases). The germline CDR1 and CDR2 sequences are MNHEY and SVGAGI. This CDR3 region has 12 residues. Deletions cut 5 bases from V and 9 bases from J, with 11 bases between. The CDR3, as DNA: TGTGCCAGCAGTAGAAGGGGGGGTGAGCAGTTCTTC. Protein product: CASSRRGGEQFF.

The rearrangement joins TRBV27 to TRBJ2-7, with 7 bases matching TRBD1. Unmatched junction bases numbered 8, after V lost 6 bases and J lost 3 bases. The CDR3 extends over 14 amino acids. Germline V gene data show CDR1 as MNHEY and CDR2 as SMNVEV (reference sequence). The CDR3 reads CASSPQGLNYEQYF. The DNA of the CDR3 is TGTGCCAGCAGCCCACAGGGGTTGAACTACGAGCAGTACTTC.

The V call is TRBV20-1, the J call TRBJ2-5, with unresolved D. The V gene lost 6 bases and the J gene lost 4 bases, with 9 bases spanning the gap. The CDR3 totals 11 residues. Germline values: CDR1 DFQATT, CDR2 SNEGSKA (reference sequence). The CDR3 reads CSAPPRETQYF. DNA of the CDR3: TGCAGTGCGCCGCCCCGAGAGACCCAGTACTTC.

The rearrangement uses TRBV28 and TRBJ2-1; either TRBD1 or TRBD2 may supply D (5 bases each). Germline CDR1 reads MDHEN; CDR2 reads SYDVKM. This CDR3 has 15 amino acids. Trimming shortened V by 2 bases and J by 0 bases, and 8 bases separated the two germline ends. CDR3 sequence reads: CASSLGGYSYNEQFF. CDR3 coding DNA: TGTGCCAGCAGTTTAGGGGGATACTCCTACAATGAGCAGTTCTTC.

V usage is TRBV6-1 and J usage is TRBJ2-7; 9 nucleotides align to TRBD2. Germline V gene sequence: CDR1 MNHNS, CDR2 SASEGT. With V trimmed by 0 bases and J by 2 bases, 5 bases remained unmatched. This CDR3 is built from 16 residues. The CDR3 sequence: CASSEAASGDPYEQYF. The CDR3 coding sequence is TGTGCCAGCAGTGAAGCGGCTAGCGGGGATCCCTACGAGCAGTACTTC.

This clone was detected only a few times. The chain is built from TRBV4-2 and TRBJ1-1; D is unresolved. Germline values: CDR1 LGHNA, CDR2 YNFKEQ. Trimming shortened V by 0 bases and J by 1 base, and 9 bases separated the two germline ends. CDR3 length: 15 residues. The CDR3 reads CASSQDRWGNTEAFF. CDR3 bases: TGTGCCAGCAGCCAAGATCGGTGGGGGAACACTGAAGCTTTCTTT.

This chain connects TRBV6-5 to TRBJ1-1; 8 nucleotides agree with TRBD1. The V gene end was trimmed by 6 bases and the J gene end by 3 bases; junction bases not matched to a gene: 6. Germline V gene lookup returns CDR1 MNHEY and CDR2 SVGAGI. The CDR3 runs 14 residues. CDR3 loop: CASRPMDRDTEAFF. The CDR3 coding sequence is TGTGCCAGCAGGCCCATGGACAGGGACACTGAAGCTTTCTTT.

The rearrangement joins TRBV11-2 to TRBJ2-2, with TRBD1 matching over 7 bases. The CDR3 spans 14 residues. J gave up 7 bases and V 5 bases, and 7 bases lay outside the gene matches. Looked up from germline, CDR1 is SGHAT and CDR2 is FQNNGV. This CDR3 is CASSPGQAIGELFF. In nucleotides, the CDR3 is TGTGCCAGCAGCCCCGGACAGGCCATCGGGGAGCTGTTTTTT.

This chain uses TRBV5-1 with TRBJ2-5, with D possibly TRBD1 on 6 matching bases. CDR3 length: 14 amino acids. Germline values: CDR1 SGHRS, CDR2 YFSETQ. V lost 4 bases and J 4 bases, leaving 14 bases between the germline ends. The CDR3 sequence: CASSPRGGVETQYF. As DNA, the CDR3 is TGCGCCAGCAGCCCCCGTGGGGGCGTAGAGACCCAGTACTTC.

The CDR3 bases are TGTGCCAGCAGCTTAAACAGCTACAATGAGCAGTTCTTC. Amino acids: CASSLNSYNEQFF. The chain joins TRBV7-8 to TRBJ2-1; D gene unclear. The CDR3 consists of 13 residues. Germline V gene lookup returns CDR1 SGHVS and CDR2 FQNEAQ. Trimming left V 2 bases short and J 3 bases short, with 5 bases between. The complete variable domain, with remaining parts taken from reference TRBV7-8 and TRBJ2-1, reads GAGVSQSPRYKVAKRGQDVALRCDPISGHVSLFWYQQALGQGPEFLTYFQNEAQLDKSGLPSDRFFAERPEGSVSTLKIQRTQQEDSAVYLCASSLNSYNEQFFGPGTRLTVL.

The gene calls are TRBV6-6 and TRBJ1-5, with D perhaps matching TRBD1 (5 bases). Trimming took 5 bases from V and 4 from J, leaving 9 bases between them. The CDR3 runs 13 residues. Germline V gene sequence: CDR1 MNHNY, CDR2 SVGAGI (reference sequence). CDR3 region: CASSTGLNQPQHF. The CDR3 region has the DNA TGTGCCAGCAGTACAGGCTTAAATCAGCCCCAGCATTTT.

The V and J genes are TRBV25-1 and TRBJ2-1; 10 bases map to TRBD1. Germline trimming cut 7 bases from V and 4 bases from J; bases unmatched to any gene: 4. CDR1 is MGHDK, CDR2 SYGVNS, per germline. This CDR3 region has 14 residues. Written as DNA, the CDR3 is TGTGCCAGCATTGGGGACAGGGGATACAATGAGCAGTTCTTC. Translation: CASIGDRGYNEQFF.